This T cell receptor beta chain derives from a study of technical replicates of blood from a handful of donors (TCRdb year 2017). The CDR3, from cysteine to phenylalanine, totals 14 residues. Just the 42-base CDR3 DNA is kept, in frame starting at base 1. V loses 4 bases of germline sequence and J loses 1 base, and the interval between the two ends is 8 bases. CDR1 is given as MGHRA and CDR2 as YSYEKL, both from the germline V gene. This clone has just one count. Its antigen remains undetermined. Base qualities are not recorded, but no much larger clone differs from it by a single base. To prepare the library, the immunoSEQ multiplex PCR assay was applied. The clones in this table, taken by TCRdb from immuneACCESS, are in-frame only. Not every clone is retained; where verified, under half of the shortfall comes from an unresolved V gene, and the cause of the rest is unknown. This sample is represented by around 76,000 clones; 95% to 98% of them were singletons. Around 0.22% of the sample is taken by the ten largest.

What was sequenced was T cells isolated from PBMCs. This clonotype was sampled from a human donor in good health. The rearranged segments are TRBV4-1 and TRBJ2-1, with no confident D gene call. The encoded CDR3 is CASSPGFSYNEQFF. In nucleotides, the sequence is TGCGCCAGCAGCCCCGGGTTTTCCTACAATGAGCAGTTCTTC.